This entry describes one TCR beta chain. The data were obtained in a study of blood T cells in healthy people across ages. Sample-barcoded 5' priming and a J-beta primer mix drove a second PCR of 7 to 11 cycles. TCRdb re-called the 5' RACE reads through MiXCR, storing one row per CDR3 protein. The repertoire includes approximately 2,000,000 distinct CDR3 sequences, roughly two fifths of them detected once, and more than 20% sits in the top ten. The draw of peripheral blood yielded ten milliliters from each donor. The authors isolated at least 6.5 million PBMCs per sample. CDR1 and CDR2 from the germline V gene are MNHEY and SVGEGT. V lost 5 bases to trimming and J lost 6 bases, with 10 bases between them. CDR3 size: 12 residues.

This sequence joins TRBV6-2 or TRBV6-3 and TRBJ1-1; unclear D gene. The TCR comes from a human donor in good health. Material: blood. The CDR3 nucleotides read TGTGCCAGCAGTCAACGGTGGGCTGAAGCTTTCTTT. Its protein product is CASSQRWAEAFF.